This entry describes one TCR beta chain. Its binding antigen is unknown. Per-nucleotide qualities are absent, and no much larger clonotype sits a single base away. Via the germline V gene, CDR1 is SNHLY and CDR2 FYNNEI. Trimming removed 2 bases from V and 0 bases from J, leaving 10 bases between the germline ends. Taken from cysteine to phenylalanine, the CDR3 has 16 residues. Just the 48-base CDR3 DNA is kept, in frame starting at base 1. These data originate in a study of cytomegalovirus exposure and HLA in healthy donors (dated by TCRdb to about 2017). For the study in its entirety: According to a later analysis, one platform produced both the 120 validation repertoires and the 666 repertoires of the first cohort. The study was designed to test whether signatures of past pathogen exposure could be identified by cataloging public T cell receptors. Besides the first cohort of roughly 660 subjects, a separate validation cohort made up of over 95 different subjects was used. The study combined high-throughput TCR immunosequencing, statistical association of individual TCRs with disease status, and machine learning to predict cytomegalovirus infection status. Overall study results and their limits: Three of the identified cytomegalovirus-associated TCR beta chains were confirmed in vitro to be specific for cytomegalovirus antigens. The classifier was reported to diagnose cytomegalovirus status with high specificity and sensitivity in both the original cohort and the validation cohort. A later analysis found that TCRs clustered in the first cohort also tended to co-occur in the 110 or so validation repertoires, with 94% of cluster scores above 0. A total of around 150 TCR beta chains were listed by the study as associated with cytomegalovirus. All 120 or so repertoires were used to score co-occurrence in the validation cohort in a later analysis, because that analysis had no HLA typing for the cohort. The authors suggested that the approach could potentially be extended to other disease states and immunological phenotypes. Most TCR sequences were seen in very few donors, while some public TCRs were found in many individuals.

The donors were included in the validation cohort of 100 to 150 subjects, a group kept apart from the roughly 670-subject first cohort. Preparation of the library involved the immunoSEQ multiplex PCR assay. In the authors' own workflow: A statistical classification framework was built for diagnosing cytomegalovirus status from the catalog of TCR beta chain sequences. Not all clones reach the TCRdb copy of this immuneACCESS table, which keeps in-frame sequences only. Checked studies attribute under half of the gap to unresolved V genes and leave the rest unexplained. V, J and clone size reflect that table, while D and trimming were determined from the DNA. The sample table lists roughly 65,000 clones, 92% of them with a count of one. The top ten clonotypes cover approximately 5.3% of the sample.

This chain joins TRBV2 to TRBJ1-4; D gene: possibly TRBD1, on 5 matching bases. The sequence came from a man aged 18 to 29 in good health and CMV-seropositive. Sequences were obtained from PBMCs. The CDR3 protein: CASSEWDSTTNEKLFF. The sequenced DNA is TGTGCCAGCAGTGAATGGGACTCCACAACTAATGAAAAACTGTTTTTT.